The sample holds many counts of the clone carrying this T cell receptor (beta chain). The target antigen is unknown. The sample is drawn from a study of CD8 T cells in ankylosing spondylitis. Overall study results and limits: Disease-associated clones were reportedly significantly overrepresented in matched ankylosing spondylitis synovial fluid. Apparently characteristic of ankylosing spondylitis blood was a TCR beta motif (about 8 highly homologous variants). A number of the motif variants had already been described in reactive arthritis synovial fluid and blood.

Quantitative 5'-RACE was performed with molecular barcodes, and it yielded the TCR beta libraries. MiXCR, run by TCRdb on the 5' RACE reads, gives a single entry per CDR3 protein. The sample shows tens of thousands of distinct CDR3 sequences, under 30% of them seen only once. Input material: blood, either unsorted or a sorted T cell fraction (not recorded which). The receptor was derived from a male donor with ankylosing spondylitis or in good health (not recorded which).

The CDR3 nucleotides read TGCGCCAGCAGCCGGCCCCTAGCGGGGGTTACAGATACGCAGTATTTT. It yields the protein CASSRPLAGVTDTQYF. The chain links TRBV5-1 to TRBJ2-3; 10 bases match TRBD2. Germline V gene lookup returns CDR1 SGHRS and CDR2 YFSETQ. CDR3 length equals 16 residues. V lost 4 bases, J lost 3 bases, and 8 bases stayed unmatched.